Each of the 10 T cell receptor beta chains below was sequenced from the same sample in a study of blood T cell repertoires in COVID-19 (TCRdb year 2020). Library preparation was by the immunoSEQ multiplex PCR assay. This immuneACCESS table, as held by TCRdb, lists in-frame sequences with V and J called but not all clones. Of the missing ones, under half trace to an unresolved V gene in checked studies; the others have no known cause. Recorded for this sample are 200,000 to 250,000 clones; 83% of them occurred a single time. Together, the top ten hold 6% to 9.5% of the sample. Sequencing used peripheral blood. The receptors here all came from a woman aged 45-65 years with acute or convalescent COVID-19.

This chain joins TRBV2 and TRBJ1-5, with 7 bases lining up with TRBD1. Per germline, CDR1 SNHLY and CDR2 FYNNEI. V lost 0 bases and J lost 7; bases outside the gene matches: 6. This CDR3 is built from 15 residues. CDR3 amino acids: CASSEAVQGGQPQHF. The CDR3 DNA is TGTGCCAGCAGTGAAGCGGTTCAGGGGGGACAGCCCCAGCATTTT.

The chain has TRBV5-5 and TRBJ1-2, with unresolved D. CDR1 is SGHKS, CDR2 YYEKEE, per germline (reference sequence). The V and J ends lost 2 bases and 8 bases respectively, with 19 bases between them. The CDR3 has 15 residues. In DNA form, the CDR3 reads TGTGCCAGCAGCTTCGAAGCCTCCCCGGGAGGAGGCTACACCTTC. The encoded protein is CASSFEASPGGGYTF.

V gene TRBV7-7 combines with J gene TRBJ2-5, with a possible D match to TRBD2 (6 bases). The CDR3 covers 15 residues. Deletions cut 2 bases from V and 5 bases from J, with 15 bases between. Germline CDR1 reads SSHAT; CDR2 reads FNYEAQ (reference sequence). The CDR3 DNA reads as TGTGCCAGCAGCTTATTACGGGGGTCGGCGGAGACCCAGTACTTC. The encoded protein is CASSLLRGSAETQYF.

This chain links TRBV6-5 with TRBJ1-1, with 11 positions matching TRBD1. Germline lookup yields CDR1 MNHEY and CDR2 SVGAGI. V shed 1 base and J 4 bases; nucleotides not matched to a gene: 5. The CDR3 is 16 amino acids. This CDR3 is CASSYWIGQGATEAFF. The CDR3 DNA follows: TGTGCCAGCAGTTACTGGATAGGACAGGGGGCCACTGAAGCTTTCTTT.

The V gene is TRBV11-3, the J gene TRBJ2-1; D is uncertain. Germline V gene data show CDR1 as SGHNT and CDR2 as YENEEA. V shed 5 bases and J shed 10 bases, with 12 bases lying between them. The CDR3 covers 12 residues. The CDR3 sequence is CASSRDPNEQFF. In DNA, the CDR3 is TGTGCCAGCAGCCGAGATCCCAACGAGCAGTTCTTC.

The chain uses TRBV19 and TRBJ2-1; D possibly corresponds to TRBD1 (5 bases). CDR3 size: 16 residues. The V gene's germline CDR1 is LNHDA and CDR2 SQIVND (reference sequence). The germline V and J ends were trimmed by 8 bases and 1 base, with 18 bases remaining between them. The CDR3 DNA is TGTGCCAGTGCTCAAGTTCCAGGGCAGTCCTACAATGAGCAGTTCTTC. Translation: CASAQVPGQSYNEQFF.

The chain carries TRBV19 and TRBJ1-6; D ambiguous. Trimming stripped 5 bases from V and 8 bases from J, with 10 bases between. CDR1 is LNHDA and CDR2 is SQIVND in the germline V gene (reference sequence). This CDR3 has 13 residues. The CDR3 DNA sequence: TGTGCCAGTAGTGCCGTTCCGGATTCACCCCTCCACTTT. It codes for CASSAVPDSPLHF.

The V gene is TRBV7-2, the J gene TRBJ1-3; 7 positions agree with TRBD1. The CDR3 consists of 14 residues. Looked up from germline, CDR1 is SGHTA and CDR2 is FQGNSA. J was trimmed by 4 bases and V by 4 bases; bases with no gene match: 4. The CDR3 nucleotides read TGTGCCAGCAGCTCTCGGACAGGCGGAAACACCATATATTTT. Residues: CASSSRTGGNTIYF.

This clone has a single count. The chain has TRBV2 and TRBJ2-2, with 8 bases aligning to TRBD1. Germline-derived CDR1 and CDR2 are SNHLY and FYNNEI. Losses at the gene ends were 5 bases for V and 5 bases for J; bases not matched to a gene: 7. This CDR3 contains 15 residues. The CDR3 loop is CASSLPGGFTGELFF. The CDR3 DNA reads as TGTGCCAGCAGTTTGCCAGGGGGCTTTACCGGGGAGCTGTTTTTT.

This clone was recorded only once. This rearrangement joins TRBV28 to TRBJ2-7; TRBD1 is a possible D gene (6 bases). The germline V and J ends were trimmed by 7 bases and 3 bases, with 10 bases remaining between them. This CDR3 comprises 12 residues. Per the germline V gene, CDR1 is MDHEN and CDR2 is SYDVKM. The CDR3 spells CASKTQGYEQYF. CDR3 DNA: TGTGCCAGCAAAACACAGGGCTACGAGCAGTACTTC.